This TCR beta chain was sequenced during a study of cytomegalovirus exposure and HLA in healthy donors. Healthy bone marrow donors made up the donors. Trimming stripped 0 bases from V and 0 bases from J, with 9 bases between. The CDR3 is made up of 16 amino acids. Germline assignment: CDR1 MNHEY and CDR2 SMNVEV (reference sequence). PCR employed 60 Vbeta and 13 Jbeta primers. The method was immunoSEQ multiplex PCR; TCRdb's version includes in-frame clones alone and lacks a portion of them. Of about 150,000 clones listed, around two thirds are singletons. This chain uses TRBV27 with TRBJ2-1; D is ambiguous. Sequences were obtained from PBMCs. This sequence was found in a man aged 25 to 40 in good health and CMV-seropositive. This chain's CDR3 is CASSLSLVSSYNEQFF. CDR3 nucleotide sequence: TGTGCCAGCAGTTTATCTCTGGTTAGCTCCTACAATGAGCAGTTCTTC.